The entry below gives a single T cell receptor (beta chain) sequence along with its context. Ages ranged from about 18 to 89 years, with residence in more than 20 US areas. Participants' reported clinical history set cohort assignment. V was trimmed by 3 bases and J by 4 bases, leaving 12 bases between them. CDR3 length: 14 amino acids. In germline, CDR1 is KGHSY, CDR2 FQNENV. The sample is drawn from a study of blood T cell repertoires in COVID-19. At the level of the study: Both acute and convalescent COVID-19 samples were obtained from the United States, Italy and Spain.

Measured with immunoSEQ multiplex PCR; TCRdb has only the in-frame clones, and not every one. The sample contains roughly 290,000 clones, nearly 90% of which appear only once. The sequence was collected from a woman younger than 35 with acute COVID-19. This chain links TRBV16 with TRBJ1-2; TRBD1 might be the D (6 bases). The sample comprised PBMCs or T cells enriched from blood (not recorded which). CDR3 region: CASSQAGAGYGYTF. CDR3 coding DNA: TGTGCCAGCAGCCAGGCAGGGGCTGGCTATGGCTACACCTTC.